Following are 22 T cell receptor beta chains from one sample sequenced in a study of CD8 T cells in ankylosing spondylitis. Each CDR3 protein gets one entry after TCRdb re-called the 5' RACE reads with MiXCR. The sample has 250,000 to 400,000 distinct CDR3 sequences; 11% are singletons. Sequenced sample: blood, either unsorted or a sorted T cell fraction (not recorded which). The receptors were sampled from a female donor with ankylosing spondylitis or in good health (not recorded which).

This clonotype occurred many times. The rearrangement uses TRBV3-1 and TRBJ1-1; D remains ambiguous. Germline-derived CDR1 and CDR2 are LGHDT and YNNKEL (reference sequence). V lost 7 bases to trimming and J lost 0 bases, with 12 bases between them. CDR3 size: 14 residues. CDR3 bases: TGTGCCAGCACCGACGTGAGTTTGAACACTGAAGCTTTCTTT. It specifies CASTDVSLNTEAFF.

This clonotype has ten or more counts. The chain is built from TRBV27 and TRBJ1-2, with 11 bases fitting TRBD1. The V gene's germline CDR1 is MNHEY and CDR2 SMNVEV (reference sequence). V shed 10 bases and J 6 bases; nucleotides not matched to a gene: 4. CDR3 size: 12 residues. Written as DNA, the CDR3 is TGTGCCACCAGGACAGGGGGCCATGGCTACACCTTC. As protein: CATRTGGHGYTF.

This clonotype was recorded at least ten times. V is TRBV12-3 or TRBV12-4 and J is TRBJ2-3; D perhaps matches TRBD2 (6 bases). This CDR3 has 10 residues. CDR3 amino acids: CASRDYTQYF. CDR3 coding DNA: TGTGCTTCGCGGGATTATACGCAGTATTTT.

This clonotype showed up many times. The CDR3 reads CAISESTRLLYGYTF. Written as DNA, the CDR3 is TGTGCCATCAGTGAGTCGACCAGACTTCTCTATGGCTACACCTTC. The chain uses TRBV10-3 and TRBJ1-2; no firm D call. Germline CDR1 reads ENHRY; CDR2 reads SYGVKD. The CDR3 covers 15 residues. Trimming left V 0 bases short and J 4 bases short, with 12 bases between.

This rearrangement joins TRBV7-2 to TRBJ2-1, with D maybe TRBD2 (6 bases). Trimming removed 5 bases from V and 5 bases from J, with 22 bases in between. The CDR3 runs to 17 residues. Germline V gene data show CDR1 as SGHTA and CDR2 as FQGNSA. CDR3 loop: CASSPPGSPRRHNEQFF. Here the CDR3 DNA reads TGTGCCAGCAGCCCCCCCGGGAGTCCCAGGCGGCACAATGAGCAGTTCTTC.

This clonotype was found a few times. This chain links TRBV7-9 with TRBJ2-2; tentatively, D is TRBD1 or TRBD2 (5 bases each). The CDR3 length is 14 residues. The V end was cut by 8 bases, the J end by 0 bases, with 10 bases between. The germline V gene encodes CDR1 SEHNR and CDR2 FQNEAQ (reference sequence). The CDR3 DNA follows: TGTGCCAGCGGGACCCAAACGAACACCGGGGAGCTGTTTTTT. Amino acid sequence: CASGTQTNTGELFF.

This clonotype was counted at least ten times. The CDR3 loop is CSALFPWDREAFF. CDR3 sequence (DNA): TGCAGTGCTCTCTTTCCCTGGGACAGGGAAGCTTTCTTT. V gene TRBV20-1 combines with J gene TRBJ1-1; 8 positions match TRBD1. Germline trimming cut 5 bases from V and 8 bases from J; bases unmatched to any gene: 10. Germline V lookup: CDR1 DFQATT, CDR2 SNEGSKA (reference sequence). There are 13 residues in the CDR3.

This clonotype turned up a few times. The chain joins TRBV5-1 to TRBJ2-2, with no clear D. Trimming took 2 bases from V and 8 from J, leaving 13 bases between them. The CDR3 sequence is 14 residues long. Germline-derived CDR1 and CDR2 are SGHRS and YFSETQ. DNA of the CDR3: TGCGCCAGCAGCTTAACGTCCCCACGGGGGGAGCTGTTTTTT. Translating it yields CASSLTSPRGELFF.

The genes are TRBV3-1 and TRBJ2-5; D is unclear. CDR1 and CDR2 from the germline V gene are LGHDT and YNNKEL (reference sequence). Trimming took 0 bases from V and 4 from J, leaving 12 bases between them. The CDR3 is made up of 15 amino acids. Written as DNA, the CDR3 is TGTGCCAGCAGCCAAGATGTGCTGCACAGAGAGACCCAGTACTTC. The encoded protein is CASSQDVLHRETQYF.

This clonotype came up many times. For the CDR3, the DNA is TGTGCCAGCAGCTTACAAGAGACCCAGTACTTC. It translates to CASSLQETQYF. The chain carries TRBV12-3 or TRBV12-4 and TRBJ2-5; no clear D. The CDR3 consists of 11 residues. V was clipped by 6 bases and J by 2 bases, with 4 bases between them.

V gene TRBV20-1 combines with J gene TRBJ2-2; 9 nucleotides align to TRBD2. This CDR3 is built from 16 residues. CDR1 is DFQATT, CDR2 SNEGSKA, per germline (reference sequence). After removal of 0 bases from V and 5 bases from J, the junction contained 7 bases not matched to a gene. The CDR3 DNA sequence: TGCAGTGCTAGAGATCGTGGTCTAGCGGGGACCGGGGAGCTGTTTTTT. The encoded protein is CSARDRGLAGTGELFF.

The rearrangement links TRBV12-3 or TRBV12-4 to TRBJ1-5; D is ambiguous. This CDR3 region has 14 residues. V shed 3 bases and J shed 6 bases, with 12 bases lying between them. As DNA, the CDR3 is TGTGCCAGCAGTTTCGGAGGACGAGGTCAGCCCCAGCATTTT. Its translation is CASSFGGRGQPQHF.

There are a few counts of this clonotype. The chain recombines TRBV15 with TRBJ1-4, with 8 bases matching TRBD1. This CDR3 contains 16 residues. Per the germline V gene, CDR1 is LNHNV and CDR2 is YYDKDF (reference sequence). Trimming removed 2 bases from V and 6 bases from J; junction bases left unmatched: 8. The CDR3 is CATSRNLGQGHEKLFF. DNA for the CDR3: TGTGCCACCAGCAGAAACCTCGGACAGGGCCATGAAAAACTGTTTTTT.

This clonotype showed up many times. V is TRBV18 and J is TRBJ2-3; D gene ambiguous. Trimming cost V 6 bases and J 5 bases, with 15 bases left between them. From germline, CDR1 is KGHSH and CDR2 LQKENI. This CDR3 is built from 14 residues. The CDR3: CASSRVRIKDTQYF. The CDR3 DNA reads as TGTGCCAGCTCGAGAGTCAGAATCAAAGATACGCAGTATTTT. The whole variable domain, remainder taken from reference TRBV18 and TRBJ2-3, is NAGVMQNPRHLVRRRGQEARLRCSPMKGHSHVYWYRQLPEEGLKFMVYLQKENIIDESGMPKERFSAEFPKEGPSILRIQQVVRGDSAAYFCASSRVRIKDTQYFGPGTRLTVL.

The chain combines TRBV18 with TRBJ2-5, with 7 bases that match TRBD1. With 1 base clipped from V and 4 bases from J, the junction kept 12 bases outside the gene matches. The CDR3 has 17 amino acids. Germline CDR1 and CDR2: KGHSH and LQKENI. CDR3 sequence: CASSPLPKTGTGETQYF. In nucleotides, the CDR3 is TGTGCCAGCTCACCACTTCCAAAGACAGGGACCGGAGAGACCCAGTACTTC.

V gene TRBV15 combines with J gene TRBJ2-1, with 7 bases aligning to TRBD2. The trim removed 2 bases at V and 6 bases at J, leaving 19 bases unmatched. Germline CDR1 LNHNV, CDR2 YYDKDF (reference sequence). The CDR3 runs to 19 residues. CDR3 sequence reads: CATSRTLRRETTTSNEQFF. CDR3 sequence (DNA): TGTGCCACCAGCAGAACCCTCCGGCGGGAGACCACAACTTCCAATGAGCAGTTCTTC.

The rearrangement links TRBV2 to TRBJ2-5, with D perhaps matching TRBD1 or TRBD2 (5 bases each). Germline values: CDR1 SNHLY, CDR2 FYNNEI. The V end was cut by 7 bases, the J end by 5 bases, with 14 bases between. The CDR3 has 13 amino acids. The CDR3 spells CASNPGTAETQYF. CDR3 bases: TGTGCCAGCAACCCTGGGACCGCGGAGACCCAGTACTTC.

There are a few counts of this clonotype. The V gene is TRBV6-6, the J gene TRBJ1-2; no firm D call. CDR1 and CDR2 (germline): MNHNY, SVGAGI (reference sequence). The CDR3 loop spans 13 amino acids. Trimming pared 2 bases from V and 4 bases from J, leaving 8 bases between. The CDR3 is CASSYDGTYGYTF. DNA for the CDR3: TGTGCCAGCAGTTACGACGGCACCTATGGCTACACCTTC.

This clonotype was counted many times. J is TRBJ2-7 and V is TRBV12-3 or TRBV12-4; 7 bases are shared with TRBD1. The CDR3 is 14 amino acids. J was trimmed by 12 bases and V by 3 bases; bases with no gene match: 14. Written as DNA, the CDR3 is TGTGCCAGCAGTTTTAGGGACAGCCTAGGAGAGGCGTACTTC. It encodes CASSFRDSLGEAYF.

This clonotype was seen repeatedly, ten times or more. The chain employs TRBV20-1 and TRBJ2-1; 7 bases are shared with TRBD1. The V gene's germline CDR1 is DFQATT and CDR2 SNEGSKA (reference sequence). The ends lost 1 base at V and 9 bases at J; junction bases unmatched: 3. This CDR3 region has 12 residues. CDR3 protein: CSARGQGGEQFF. CDR3 bases: TGCAGTGCTAGAGGACAGGGCGGTGAGCAGTTCTTC.

V and J are TRBV7-8 and TRBJ2-2, with a possible D match to TRBD2 (6 bases). Germline V gene data show CDR1 as SGHVS and CDR2 as FQNEAQ. There are 17 residues in the CDR3. Trimming left V 5 bases short and J 1 base short, with 17 bases between. The CDR3 reads CASSPSGSGMNTGELFF. In DNA, the CDR3 is TGTGCCAGCAGCCCAAGCGGGTCGGGTATGAACACCGGGGAGCTGTTTTTT.

This clonotype was counted a few times. The genes are TRBV5-1 and TRBJ2-7, with D possibly matching TRBD2 (5 bases). Germline lookup yields CDR1 SGHRS and CDR2 YFSETQ. The length of the CDR3 is 14 residues. V lost 1 base and J 4 bases, leaving 12 bases between the germline ends. The DNA of the CDR3 is TGCGCCAGCAGCTTGTCGGCCACGGGGTACGAGCAGTACTTC. It translates to CASSLSATGYEQYF.